The 6 T cell receptor beta chains listed next were all sequenced from one sample in a study of cytotoxic CD8 clonotypes in ibrutinib-treated CLL listed by TCRdb under 2021. What this sample's time point label stands for: around 25 months on ibrutinib. Libraries were constructed by the immunoSEQ multiplex PCR assay. Held by TCRdb, this immuneACCESS table contains in-frame sequences only and omits some clones. Under half of the omission traces to an unresolved V gene where checked; the cause of the rest is unknown. A total of about 56,000 clones appear in this sample, over 55% of them only once. Roughly 20% of the sample is held by the ten biggest clonotypes. The sequences come from PBMCs, collected after 24 months of ibrutinib treatment. The receptors originated from a human donor with chronic lymphocytic leukemia.

As to this clone: Mismatch with germline at one junction end may stem from a read error. The V and J genes are TRBV5-1 and TRBJ2-5; 8 bases fit TRBD2. Germline CDR1 SGHRS, CDR2 YFSETQ. The CDR3 consists of 13 residues. The CDR3 protein is CAGHSGLEETQYF. DNA of the CDR3: TGTGCCGGACACTCGGGACTAGAAGAGACCCAGTACTTC.

V gene TRBV10-1 combines with J gene TRBJ2-1, with 8 bases fitting TRBD1. The V gene end was trimmed by 6 bases and the J gene end by 9 bases; junction bases not matched to a gene: 10. CDR1 is WNHNN and CDR2 is SYGVQD in the germline V gene (reference sequence). This CDR3 has 14 amino acids. CDR3 sequence: CASRATTGTGEQFF. The DNA for the CDR3 is TGCGCCAGCAGAGCGACGACAGGGACAGGTGAGCAGTTCTTC.

J is TRBJ2-4 and V is TRBV6-1; no firm D call. Germline V gene lookup returns CDR1 MNHNS and CDR2 SASEGT. Trimming took off 3 bases at V and 1 base at J, with 4 bases between the two ends. This CDR3 spans 13 amino acids. This chain's CDR3 is CASSEQAKNIQYF. Written as DNA, the CDR3 is TGTGCCAGCAGTGAGCAGGCCAAAAACATTCAGTACTTC.

The V and J genes are TRBV11-2 and TRBJ2-1; TRBD2 agrees at 11 bases. The ends lost 7 bases at V and 7 bases at J; junction bases unmatched: 9. The CDR3 has 15 amino acids. Germline CDR1 is SGHAT and CDR2 is FQNNGV. The CDR3 loop is CASNLLAGVRNEQFF. Here the CDR3 DNA reads TGTGCCAGCAATCTACTAGCGGGAGTCCGGAATGAGCAGTTCTTC.

The chain couples TRBV7-2 to TRBJ2-1, with TRBD2 matching over 10 bases. CDR1 is SGHTA, CDR2 FQGNSA, per germline. This CDR3 is built from 15 residues. V shed 5 bases, J shed 4 bases, and the junction held 5 bases outside the gene matches. The CDR3 DNA reads as TGTGCCAGCAGCCCCCTAGCGGGAGAGTACAATGAGCAGTTCTTC. Its protein product is CASSPLAGEYNEQFF. Together with reference TRBV7-2 and TRBJ2-1, the CDR3 gives the full variable domain: GAGVSQSPSNKVTEKGKDVELRCDPISGHTALYWYRQSLGQGLEFLIYFQGNSAPDKSGLPSDRFSAERTGGSVSTLTIQRTQQEDSAVYLCASSPLAGEYNEQFFGPGTRLTVL.

The chain has TRBV6-6 and TRBJ2-1; D not resolved. The V and J ends lost 5 bases and 9 bases respectively, with 14 bases between them. CDR1 and CDR2 from the germline V gene are MNHNY and SVGAGI (reference sequence). There are 13 residues in the CDR3. The chain's CDR3 is CASSHGRAGEQFF. The CDR3 DNA is TGTGCCAGCAGTCACGGCCGCGCTGGTGAGCAGTTCTTC.